What follows is one T cell receptor (beta chain) and its context. The antigen remains undetermined. These data are taken from a study of PD-1 blockade in classical Hodgkin lymphoma. V was trimmed by 0 bases and J by 1 base, leaving 4 bases between them. The CDR3 spans 13 residues. Germline V gene data show CDR1 as WSHSY and CDR2 as SAAADI. All trial patients relapsed after autologous stem cell transplantation. Thawed PBMCs supplied CD8+ T cells via magnetic negative selection. Study conclusions and caveats: After ASCT, patients who started nivolumab under 1 year later were excluded.

The protocol was immunoSEQ multiplex PCR, while the TCRdb copy is restricted to in-frame clones and leaves out a portion. The sample contains 11,000 or so clones, more than 70% of which appear only once. This TCR derives from a human donor with classical Hodgkin lymphoma. V is TRBV10-2 and J is TRBJ2-7; D is unresolved. The sequences come from CD8+ T cells from blood, collected at baseline. The DNA for the CDR3 is TGCGCCAGCAGTGAGTCGATATCCTACGAGCAGTACTTC. As protein: CASSESISYEQYF.